The rows below give T cell receptor beta chains drawn from one sample of a study of shared clonotypes between healthy human individuals. Data came from immunoSEQ multiplex PCR; TCRdb stores just in-frame clones and leaves some out. The sample consists of under 1,100,000 clones, 75% to 85% of them appearing once. The material sequenced was memory CD4+ T cells from PBMCs. Receptors were obtained from a man aged 18-30 years in good health. Some clones in this sample may be carry-over from other donors' samples. Both conserved end residues are part of each CDR3. Fields, in order: V gene, J gene, CDR3 protein.

TRBV6-1,TRBJ1-1,CASSYDPGNTEAFF
TRBV7-3,TRBJ2-2,CASSFGQGAGELFF
TRBV20-1,TRBJ1-2,CSPYGGRGYTF
TRBV4-1,TRBJ2-3,CASSQDQSYTDTQYF
TRBV4-2,TRBJ2-7,CASSQATRTSGSYEQYF
TRBV6-6,TRBJ2-1,CALGAGIYNEQFF
TRBV5-1,TRBJ1-1,CASSPDSMNTEAFF
TRBV19,TRBJ1-5,CASSVHPNRDRGLQPQHF
TRBV7-6,TRBJ1-4,CASSPRGTGGVTNEKLFF
TRBV28,TRBJ1-2,CASSPQGINHNYGYTF
TRBV5-1,TRBJ1-3,CASSSTGSSGNTIYF
TRBV18,TRBJ2-7,CASSPVTSGTRRQYF
TRBV2,TRBJ2-4,CASSGTSGSLKNIQYF
TRBV21-1,TRBJ2-3,CASLLAGPTDTQYF
TRBV2,TRBJ1-5,CASKGNSNQPQHF
TRBV10-1,TRBJ2-7,CASSQRRGHVYEQYF
TRBV5-1,TRBJ2-1,CASKATANEQFF
TRBV7-6,TRBJ2-2,CASSQPGLADTGELFF
TRBV30,TRBJ1-1,CAWRQGGNTEAFF
TRBV2,TRBJ2-3,CASSETDPFTDTQYF
TRBV28,TRBJ2-3,CASSLLGGSPTDTQYF
TRBV5-1,TRBJ2-1,CASRKTGTGWNEQFF
TRBV4-1,TRBJ2-7,CASSQARTASSYEQYF
TRBV5-6,TRBJ1-5,CASSFSGVWASNQPQHF
TRBV28,TRBJ1-4,CASSLYSDRVATNEKLFF
TRBV7-6,TRBJ2-1,CASSWGTSLSYNEQFF
TRBV7-9,TRBJ1-1,CASSRAPRGGTEAFF
TRBV6-1,TRBJ1-3,CASSEVLTGLGGNTIYF
TRBV6-5,TRBJ2-1,CASKETGGEQFF
TRBV5-4,TRBJ2-1,CASSLSADYNEQFF
TRBV6-6,TRBJ2-7,CASRKGQGSYEQYF
TRBV30,TRBJ2-7,CAWSSGLAGGEQYF
TRBV6-6,TRBJ2-1,CASSDSGIRHNEQFF
TRBV20-1,TRBJ2-1,CSARAETKQFF
TRBV29-1,TRBJ2-2,CSVVVSVNTGELFF
TRBV28,TRBJ2-3,CASSQGLAGEADTQYF
TRBV11-2,TRBJ2-3,CASSLVLYRGDTQYF
TRBV9,TRBJ2-7,CASSLAPAGVDEQYF
TRBV28,TRBJ2-7,CASTTAVTSSYEQYF
TRBV6-6,TRBJ2-2,CASSYSTRAGELFF
TRBV2,TRBJ1-2,CASREDRGGIYGYTF
TRBV19,TRBJ2-7,CASTKMGTGLYEQYF
TRBV20-1,TRBJ2-1,CSAPSYNEQFF
TRBV5-3,TRBJ2-1,CARSCIAGGWGDEQFF
TRBV6-6,TRBJ2-5,CAESSDREETQYF
TRBV5-4,TRBJ2-3,CASSGRGLSTDTQYF
TRBV19,TRBJ2-6,CASSIQTGKGSGANVLTF
TRBV25-1,TRBJ2-2,CASSEILGTGELFF
TRBV28,TRBJ2-7,CASSLGPEHYEQYF
TRBV18,TRBJ2-5,CASSPNTVQETQYF
TRBV6-1,TRBJ2-7,CASSADRGYYEQYF